Following are 16 T cell receptor beta chains from one sample sequenced in a study of early T cells in non-severe SARS-CoV-2 infection. TCRdb recomputed calls from the 5' RACE reads with MiXCR, one row per CDR3 protein. The sample records around 93,000 distinct CDR3 sequences, approximately 12% being singletons. Source: whole blood, taken at baseline. These TCRs come from an adult who was a healthcare worker with PCR-confirmed SARS-CoV-2 infection or an uninfected control (not recorded which).

This clonotype came up a few times. V gene TRBV11-2 combines with J gene TRBJ2-1; D perhaps matches TRBD2 (5 bases). CDR3 length: 14 amino acids. V was clipped by 8 bases and J by 7 bases, with 18 bases between them. Germline loops: CDR1 SGHAT, CDR2 FQNNGV. The CDR3 protein is CASGSRFRGNEQFF. As DNA, the CDR3 is TGTGCCAGCGGATCACGTTTTAGAGGGAATGAGCAGTTCTTC.

This chain connects TRBV10-1 to TRBJ1-1; TRBD1 agrees at 8 bases. This CDR3 has 15 amino acids. Germline CDR1 WNHNN, CDR2 SYGVQD (reference sequence). Trimming at V came to 6 bases and at J to 3 bases, leaving 9 bases not matched to a gene. The CDR3 DNA is TGCGCCAGCAGCGACGGAACGACAGGGGACACTGAAGCTTTCTTT. Amino acid sequence: CASSDGTTGDTEAFF.

This clonotype was detected a few times. The chain carries TRBV14 and TRBJ2-1; unclear D gene. This CDR3 has 16 amino acids. Germline CDR1 is SGHDN and CDR2 is FVKESK. V lost 3 bases and J lost 7, with 19 bases in between. The CDR3: CASSHRGGRLGNEQFF. The CDR3 DNA reads TGTGCCAGCAGCCACAGAGGTGGCAGGTTGGGTAATGAGCAGTTCTTC.

This clonotype was detected many times. This chain uses TRBV30 with TRBJ1-2, with D possibly TRBD1 on 5 matching bases. The V end lost 7 bases, the J end lost 3 bases, and 15 bases lay between the germline ends. CDR3 length equals 13 residues. Germline V lookup: CDR1 GTSNPN, CDR2 SVGIG (reference sequence). The CDR3 here is CAFRPGGDYGYTF. In nucleotides, the CDR3 is TGTGCCTTCCGCCCGGGGGGGGACTATGGCTACACCTTC.

The genes are TRBV11-2 and TRBJ1-6; the D is unclear. This CDR3 is built from 12 residues. CDR1 is SGHAT and CDR2 is FQNNGV in the germline V gene. The V end was cut by 5 bases, the J end by 8 bases, with 7 bases between. CDR3 amino acids: CASSPGYSPLHF. CDR3 bases: TGTGCCAGCAGCCCCGGCTATTCACCCCTCCACTTT. The entire variable domain, with the rest obtained from reference TRBV11-2 and TRBJ1-6, is as follows: EAGVAQSPRYKIIEKRQSVAFWCNPISGHATLYWYQQILGQGPKLLIQFQNNGVVDDSQLPKDRFSAERLKGVDSTLKIQPAKLEDSAVYLCASSPGYSPLHFGNGTRLTVT.

This clonotype occurred a few times. This chain connects TRBV19 to TRBJ2-1; D is unresolved. V was clipped by 8 bases and J by 12 bases, with 17 bases between them. Germline loops: CDR1 LNHDA, CDR2 SQIVND (reference sequence). CDR3 size: 12 residues. The CDR3 loop is CASLGLGVGQFF. The CDR3 DNA sequence: TGTGCCAGTCTCGGTCTGGGCGTGGGGCAGTTCTTC.

This clonotype was counted ten times or more. This CDR3 reads CASSQATSGAVAYEQYF. The CDR3 bases are TGTGCCAGCAGCCAAGCCACCTCGGGGGCCGTCGCCTACGAGCAGTACTTC. The V and J genes are TRBV14 and TRBJ2-7; D assignment may be TRBD1 or TRBD2 (6 bases each). CDR1 is SGHDN, CDR2 FVKESK, per germline. This CDR3 contains 17 residues. Trimming took off 1 base at V and 2 bases at J, with 18 bases between the two ends.

This clonotype was picked up many times. This sequence joins TRBV11-2 and TRBJ2-3; 7 nucleotides align to TRBD1. The germline V gene has CDR1 SGHAT and CDR2 FQNNGV. There are 15 residues in the CDR3. After removal of 6 bases from V and 4 bases from J, the junction contained 10 bases not matched to a gene. CDR3 coding DNA: TGTGCCAGCAGTTACAGGGGATCTTCAGCAGATACGCAGTATTTT. Translating gives CASSYRGSSADTQYF. Complete variable domain (other parts from reference TRBV11-2 and TRBJ2-3): EAGVAQSPRYKIIEKRQSVAFWCNPISGHATLYWYQQILGQGPKLLIQFQNNGVVDDSQLPKDRFSAERLKGVDSTLKIQPAKLEDSAVYLCASSYRGSSADTQYFGPGTRLTVL.

This clonotype appeared once. The rearrangement links TRBV20-1 to TRBJ2-3, with 9 bases that match TRBD2. The CDR3 length is 15 residues. Germline V CDR1 and CDR2: DFQATT, SNEGSKA (reference sequence). V lost 5 bases to trimming and J lost 3 bases; unmatched junction nucleotides: 9. The CDR3 DNA reads TGCAGTGCTGGGCGGGGGGGCCTAGGAACAGATACGCAGTATTTT. This sequence encodes CSAGRGGLGTDTQYF.

J is TRBJ1-6 and V is TRBV29-1; 7 bases agree with TRBD1. V was clipped by 0 bases and J by 7 bases; unmatched bases: 9. The CDR3 is made up of 16 amino acids. CDR1 is SQVTM and CDR2 is ANQGSEA in the germline V gene. CDR3 in DNA: TGCAGCGTTGAAGAGGGTCTGAGGACAGGCAATTCACCCCTCCACTTT. Protein sequence: CSVEEGLRTGNSPLHF.

There are a few counts of this clonotype. J is TRBJ2-2 and V is TRBV9; D ambiguous. In germline, CDR1 is SGDLS, CDR2 YYNGEE. The CDR3 covers 14 residues. V was clipped by 7 bases and J by 6 bases, with 16 bases between them. The DNA for the CDR3 is TGTGCCAGCGCAGGACGGAGCTACGCCGGGGAGCTGTTTTTT. Protein sequence: CASAGRSYAGELFF.

The chain couples TRBV7-2 to TRBJ2-7; no firm D call. V was pared by 4 bases and J by 3 bases, with 13 bases between. The V gene's germline CDR1 is SGHTA and CDR2 FQGNSA. This CDR3 has 14 amino acids. In DNA, the CDR3 is TGTGCCAGCAGCTCTCAGGTATCAATCTACGAGCAGTACTTC. This sequence encodes CASSSQVSIYEQYF.

This clonotype was counted between two and nine times. V and J are TRBV11-1 and TRBJ1-1; D unclear. Trimming took 3 bases from V and 1 from J, leaving 6 bases between them. The CDR3 sequence is 13 residues long. Per the germline V gene, CDR1 is SGHAT and CDR2 is FQDESV (reference sequence). The CDR3 loop is CASSFGENTEAFF. CDR3 coding DNA: TGTGCCAGCAGCTTCGGGGAGAACACTGAAGCTTTCTTT. Supplemented by reference TRBV11-1 and TRBJ1-1, the full variable domain reads EAEVAQSPRYKITEKSQAVAFWCDPISGHATLYWYRQILGQGPELLVQFQDESVVDDSQLPKDRFSAERLKGVDSTLKIQPAELGDSAMYLCASSFGENTEAFFGQGTRLTVV.

This clonotype was recorded many times. This chain links TRBV19 with TRBJ2-4; 8 nucleotides align to TRBD2. Germline V gives CDR1 LNHDA, CDR2 SQIVND (reference sequence). V shed 2 bases, J shed 6 bases, and the junction held 3 bases outside the gene matches. This CDR3 has 14 residues. DNA of the CDR3: TGTGCCAGTAGTATACGGGGGGGTCGAAACATTCAGTACTTC. Translating gives CASSIRGGRNIQYF.

This clonotype was counted only a few times. The rearrangement uses TRBV19 and TRBJ2-1; D perhaps matches TRBD1 (6 bases). CDR1 and CDR2 (germline): LNHDA, SQIVND (reference sequence). The CDR3 runs to 14 residues. Trimming shortened V by 9 bases and J by 6 bases, and 18 bases separated the two germline ends. The CDR3 DNA reads TGTGCCAGAAGCAGGGGCCACCCCCCCAATGAGCAGTTCTTC. It specifies CARSRGHPPNEQFF.

There are many counts of this clonotype. This sequence joins TRBV5-1 and TRBJ2-1; D ambiguous. Trimming cost V 3 bases and J 3 bases, with 7 bases left between them. Germline V CDR1 and CDR2: SGHRS, YFSETQ. The CDR3 is made up of 13 amino acids. CDR3 bases: TGCGCCAGCAGCTCCGGAAGCTACAATGAGCAGTTCTTC. Protein product: CASSSGSYNEQFF.